The 32 T cell receptor beta chains below were found in one sample sequenced in a study of blood T cell repertoires in COVID-19. Sequenced by immunoSEQ multiplex PCR; TCRdb stores in-frame clones only, minus some. There are almost 250,000 clones in the sample; 85% to 90% occur only once, and 4.1% lies in the top ten. Sequenced sample: PBMCs or T cells enriched from blood (not recorded which). The origin of the receptors is a woman in her thirties who had recovered from COVID-19.

The rearrangement uses TRBV19 and TRBJ2-1; 7 nucleotides align to TRBD2. The trim removed 6 bases at V and 3 bases at J, leaving 8 bases unmatched. The CDR3 runs to 15 residues. Germline CDR1 is LNHDA and CDR2 is SQIVND (reference sequence). This chain's CDR3 is CASSQRVAGYNEQFF. The CDR3 bases are TGTGCCAGTAGCCAGAGGGTAGCGGGCTACAATGAGCAGTTCTTC.

The chain employs TRBV9 and TRBJ2-7; the match to TRBD1 covers 9 bases. Looked up from germline, CDR1 is SGDLS and CDR2 is YYNGEE. The CDR3 consists of 14 residues. V lost 3 bases to trimming and J lost 3 bases; unmatched junction nucleotides: 4. The CDR3 protein is CASSAGQGFYEQYF. The CDR3 nucleotides read TGTGCCAGCAGCGCGGGACAGGGTTTCTACGAGCAGTACTTC.

The chain combines TRBV24-1 with TRBJ2-7; D perhaps matches TRBD2 (5 bases). V was clipped by 4 bases and J by 9 bases, with 15 bases between them. Germline V gene sequence: CDR1 KGHDR, CDR2 SFDVKD. The CDR3 consists of 13 residues. The CDR3 reads CATSDLTTLGQYF. The CDR3 DNA sequence: TGTGCCACCAGTGACCTGACTACCTTAGGGCAGTACTTC.

The V gene is TRBV28, the J gene TRBJ1-2; D remains ambiguous. Between the trimmed V and J ends, which lost 6 bases and 7 bases, there was a span of 24 bases. The CDR3 loop spans 16 amino acids. The germline V gene encodes CDR1 MDHEN and CDR2 SYDVKM. CDR3 in DNA: TGTGCCAGCAGCCTCGCCGCGTGGAGGGAGGAAGGTGGCTACACCTTC. This gives the protein CASSLAAWREEGGYTF.

V is TRBV19 and J is TRBJ2-7; tentatively, D is TRBD2 (6 bases). Trimming cost V 7 bases and J 2 bases, with 18 bases left between them. CDR3 length equals 15 residues. Germline V gene lookup returns CDR1 LNHDA and CDR2 SQIVND (reference sequence). The CDR3: CASNQGGAAPYEQYF. In DNA form, the CDR3 reads TGTGCCAGTAACCAGGGCGGGGCGGCTCCCTACGAGCAGTACTTC.

Only one count was recorded for this clone. V is TRBV7-6 and J is TRBJ1-1, with 10 bases matching TRBD1. This CDR3 is 18 amino acids long. Trimming at V came to 5 bases and at J to 0 bases, leaving 12 bases not matched to a gene. Germline V CDR1 and CDR2: SGHVS, FNYEAQ. For the CDR3, the DNA is TGTGCCAGCAGCCAAAGGACAGGGGGAGAGACCATGAACACTGAAGCTTTCTTT. It yields the protein CASSQRTGGETMNTEAFF. The full variable domain, rest sourced from reference TRBV7-6 and TRBJ1-1, is GAGVSQSPRYKVTKRGQDVALRCDPISGHVSLYWYRQALGQGPEFLTYFNYEAQQDKSGLPNDRFSAERPEGSISTLTIQRTEQRDSAMYRCASSQRTGGETMNTEAFFGQGTRLTVV.

The V gene is TRBV28, the J gene TRBJ2-1; D is possibly TRBD1 (5 bases). V was clipped by 1 base and J by 5 bases, with 15 bases between them. This CDR3 spans 16 amino acids. The germline V gene encodes CDR1 MDHEN and CDR2 SYDVKM. In DNA, the CDR3 is TGTGCCAGCAGTTTATCGTTTGGGGCTGGCCACAATGAGCAGTTCTTC. Encoded protein: CASSLSFGAGHNEQFF.

The J gene is TRBJ1-1, the V gene TRBV28; no definite D call. The CDR3 is 14 residues long. Trimming cost V 2 bases and J 1 base, with 8 bases left between them. The germline V gene has CDR1 MDHEN and CDR2 SYDVKM. The CDR3 spells CASSLRRQNTEAFF. The CDR3 bases are TGTGCCAGCAGTTTACGCCGACAGAACACTGAAGCTTTCTTT.

The table lists this clone with a few counts. The chain uses TRBV12-3 or TRBV12-4 and TRBJ1-1; D gene uncertain. Trimming stripped 6 bases from V and 5 bases from J, with 7 bases between. The CDR3 contains 11 residues. The CDR3 sequence: CASSPSTEAFF. DNA of the CDR3: TGTGCCAGCAGCCCTAGTACTGAAGCTTTCTTT.

In DNA, the CDR3 is TGTGCCAGCAGTTTTATAGTCTTCGCAGCCGGGGATACGCAGTATTTT. It encodes CASSFIVFAAGDTQYF. The V and J genes are TRBV28 and TRBJ2-3; D is uncertain. V was pared by 3 bases and J by 6 bases, with 19 bases between. Germline CDR1 is MDHEN and CDR2 is SYDVKM. The CDR3 has 16 amino acids.

V is TRBV15 and J is TRBJ2-7, with D possibly being TRBD1 (5 bases). Trimming pared 0 bases from V and 1 base from J, leaving 7 bases between. The CDR3 contains 14 residues. From germline, CDR1 is LNHNV and CDR2 YYDKDF (reference sequence). The CDR3 bases are TGTGCCACCAGCAGAGAAGGGGTATCCTACGAGCAGTACTTC. It specifies CATSREGVSYEQYF.

This clone was detected only a few times. V is TRBV29-1 and J is TRBJ1-2; D is perhaps TRBD1 (6 bases). Germline CDR1 is SQVTM and CDR2 is ANQGSEA. Trimming shortened V by 4 bases and J by 3 bases, and 15 bases separated the two germline ends. CDR3 size: 14 residues. As DNA, the CDR3 is TGCAGCGTTGGTGGCAGGGGAATAGACTATGGCTACACCTTC. It codes for CSVGGRGIDYGYTF.

This rearrangement joins TRBV5-6 to TRBJ1-5; D not certain. V gave up 2 bases and J gave up 7 bases, with 7 bases separating them. The V gene's germline CDR1 is SGHDT and CDR2 YYEEEE. The length of the CDR3 is 12 residues. Here the CDR3 DNA reads TGTGCCAGCAGCTTCTCAGGACAGCCCCAGCATTTT. This translates into CASSFSGQPQHF.

The rearrangement uses TRBV9 and TRBJ2-1; TRBD2 matches at 7 bases. There are 15 residues in the CDR3. The germline CDR1 and CDR2 sequences are SGDLS and YYNGEE. Germline trimming cut 0 bases from V and 10 bases from J; bases unmatched to any gene: 10. The CDR3 DNA is TGTGCCAGCAGCGTAGGGGAGGGAGGGGCGAGCGAGCAGTTCTTC. Residues: CASSVGEGGASEQFF.

The chain recombines TRBV6-5 with TRBJ1-1; the D is unclear. Germline V CDR1 and CDR2: MNHEY, SVGAGI. V lost 9 bases and J 6 bases, leaving 17 bases between the germline ends. CDR3 length: 13 residues. The CDR3 protein is CASTQGRESEAFF. The CDR3 DNA follows: TGTGCCAGTACCCAAGGGCGGGAGTCTGAAGCTTTCTTT.

DNA for the CDR3: TGCGCCAGCAGCCAAGGGTATGAGGGACTTGAAGCTTTCTTT. Amino acids: CASSQGYEGLEAFF. V and J are TRBV4-3 and TRBJ1-1; D is possibly TRBD1 (5 bases). The germline V gene encodes CDR1 LGHNA and CDR2 YSLEER. The CDR3 has 14 amino acids. V was clipped by 1 base and J by 7 bases, with 13 bases between them.

A remark on this clone: Germline and junction disagree at one end, which may indicate a read error. This chain links TRBV4-1 with TRBJ2-1; D may be TRBD2 (5 bases). Germline V lookup: CDR1 MGHRA, CDR2 YSYEKL. This CDR3 comprises 15 residues. This chain's CDR3 is CASSQDSSRGGEQFF. The CDR3 DNA reads as TGCGCCAGCAGTCAAGACTCTTCACGGGGTGGTGAGCAGTTCTTC.

The rearrangement joins TRBV25-1 to TRBJ1-2, with 7 bases lining up with TRBD1. The CDR3 is 18 residues long. CDR1 MGHDK and CDR2 SYGVNS come from the germline V gene. V shed 2 bases, J shed 7 bases, and the junction held 19 bases outside the gene matches. This CDR3 reads CASSEGAGTDPGGGGYTF. The CDR3 nucleotides read TGTGCCAGCAGTGAAGGAGCTGGGACAGACCCCGGAGGCGGTGGCTACACCTTC.

V and J are TRBV6-4 and TRBJ2-3; 7 nucleotides match TRBD2. V shed 2 bases and J 6 bases; nucleotides not matched to a gene: 8. Germline loops: CDR1 MRHNA, CDR2 SNTAGT. This CDR3 region has 15 residues. The CDR3 bases are TGTGCCAGCAGTGACACCGGAGGGAGGGGTGATACGCAGTATTTT. This encodes CASSDTGGRGDTQYF.

The V and J genes are TRBV30 and TRBJ1-1; TRBD1 agrees at 8 bases. This CDR3 region has 16 residues. CDR1 and CDR2 (germline): GTSNPN, SVGIG (reference sequence). J was trimmed by 4 bases and V by 6 bases; bases with no gene match: 16. CDR3 residues: CACHKSPGGGSTEAFF. CDR3 nucleotides: TGTGCCTGCCATAAAAGTCCAGGGGGCGGCTCCACTGAAGCTTTCTTT.

The rearrangement links TRBV6-2 or TRBV6-3 to TRBJ2-6, with TRBD1 matching 7 bases. Germline CDR1 MNHEY, CDR2 SVGEGT. Trimming removed 6 bases from V and 5 bases from J; junction bases left unmatched: 7. The CDR3 contains 15 residues. The CDR3 DNA reads TGTGCCAGCAGCTTCGACAGGGATAGGGCCAACGTCCTGACTTTC. It specifies CASSFDRDRANVLTF.

This chain connects TRBV27 to TRBJ1-2, with TRBD1 identical over 8 bases. This CDR3 spans 14 amino acids. Trimming cost V 5 bases and J 2 bases; bases outside gene matches: 4. Germline values: CDR1 MNHEY, CDR2 SMNVEV (reference sequence). The CDR3 region is CASSRGQANYGYTF. The CDR3 nucleotides read TGTGCCAGCAGTAGGGGACAGGCAAACTATGGCTACACCTTC.

The CDR3 here is CASSDSPGQGRLFF. The CDR3 DNA sequence: TGTGCCAGCAGTGACTCCCCGGGACAGGGACGACTGTTTTTT. The V call is TRBV6-4, the J call TRBJ1-4, with 9 bases that match TRBD1. V was pared by 0 bases and J by 13 bases, with 6 bases of the junction left unmatched. CDR1 is MRHNA and CDR2 is SNTAGT in the germline V gene. This CDR3 comprises 14 residues.

This chain joins TRBV19 and TRBJ2-7, with D tentatively TRBD1 (5 bases). The V and J ends lost 1 base and 3 bases respectively, with 16 bases between them. Germline CDR1 reads LNHDA; CDR2 reads SQIVND (reference sequence). The CDR3 runs to 16 residues. CDR3 sequence (DNA): TGTGCCAGTAGTATAGTCCGTGGGAAGGGGCGCTACGAGCAGTACTTC. Its protein is CASSIVRGKGRYEQYF. The whole variable domain, filled in from reference TRBV19 and TRBJ2-7, reads DGGITQSPKYLFRKEGQNVTLSCEQNLNHDAMYWYRQDPGQGLRLIYYSQIVNDFQKGDIAEGYSVSREKKESFPLTVTSAQKNPTAFYLCASSIVRGKGRYEQYFGPGTRLTVT.

The chain is built from TRBV4-1 and TRBJ2-7; TRBD1 is a possible D gene (6 bases). The germline V gene encodes CDR1 MGHRA and CDR2 YSYEKL. The CDR3 totals 16 residues. Trimming shortened V by 8 bases and J by 0 bases, and 20 bases separated the two germline ends. CDR3 amino acids: CASGDSADRSSYEQYF. Written as DNA, the CDR3 is TGCGCCAGCGGCGACTCCGCAGACAGGAGCTCCTACGAGCAGTACTTC.

The chain joins TRBV28 to TRBJ2-7, with D tentatively TRBD2 (6 bases). V shed 2 bases and J shed 1 base, with 15 bases lying between them. CDR3 length equals 16 residues. Germline CDR1 reads MDHEN; CDR2 reads SYDVKM. The CDR3 nucleotides read TGTGCCAGCAGTTTAGGGTTCTGGAGGGCTTCCTACGAGCAGTACTTC. Translation: CASSLGFWRASYEQYF.

A remark on this clone: The same CDR3 is also encoded by other DNA sequences in this sample. This chain joins TRBV15 and TRBJ1-5, with 9 bases aligning to TRBD1. The CDR3 is 14 amino acids. V lost 3 bases and J lost 7; bases outside the gene matches: 4. CDR1 and CDR2 (germline): LNHNV, YYDKDF (reference sequence). CDR3 nucleotides: TGTGCCACCAGCAGGACAGGGGGAGGGCAGCCCCAGCATTTT. The encoded protein is CATSRTGGGQPQHF.

J is TRBJ1-1 and V is TRBV5-1; 11 bases are a match to TRBD1. The CDR3 has 18 residues. Looked up from germline, CDR1 is SGHRS and CDR2 is YFSETQ. J lost 6 bases, V lost 5 bases, and 18 bases had no gene match. DNA of the CDR3: TGCGCCAGCAGACTTGGAAATAGGTTAGGACAGGGGGCATCTGAAGCTTTCTTT. Encoded protein: CASRLGNRLGQGASEAFF. The full variable domain, with the rest looked up from reference TRBV5-1 and TRBJ1-1, is KAGVTQTPRYLIKTRGQQVTLSCSPISGHRSVSWYQQTPGQGLQFLFEYFSETQRNKGNFPGRFSGRQFSNSRSEMNVSTLELGDSALYLCASRLGNRLGQGASEAFFGQGTRLTVV.

The J gene is TRBJ2-1, the V gene TRBV5-4; 11 bases map to TRBD2. The CDR3 has 16 residues. With 0 bases clipped from V and 4 bases from J, the junction kept 3 bases outside the gene matches. Germline V gives CDR1 SGHNT, CDR2 YYREEE (reference sequence). The CDR3 region is CASSLAASGGYNEQFF. CDR3 nucleotide sequence: TGTGCCAGCAGCTTGGCCGCTAGCGGGGGGTACAATGAGCAGTTCTTC.

The V and J genes are TRBV27 and TRBJ1-1; 7 nucleotides match TRBD1. The V segment lost 3 bases and the J segment 8 bases; nucleotides outside the gene matches: 9. The CDR3 spans 14 residues. The germline CDR1 and CDR2 sequences are MNHEY and SMNVEV (reference sequence). In nucleotides, the CDR3 is TGTGCCAGCAGTTTTAAAGGGGGCCGCAGGGAAGCTTTCTTT. It yields the protein CASSFKGGRREAFF.

The rearrangement uses TRBV12-3 or TRBV12-4 and TRBJ1-5, with a tentative D call TRBD1 (6 bases). The CDR3 extends over 13 amino acids. The V and J ends lost 5 bases and 5 bases respectively, with 10 bases between them. The CDR3 protein is CASSGQLDQPQHF. The CDR3 DNA reads as TGTGCCAGCAGTGGACAGCTCGATCAGCCCCAGCATTTT.

The chain couples TRBV4-3 to TRBJ1-2, with 7 bases lining up with TRBD1. V gave up 0 bases and J gave up 8 bases; unmatched junction bases: 9. This CDR3 contains 15 residues. The V gene's germline CDR1 is LGHNA and CDR2 YSLEER. The CDR3 loop is CASSQDIKGAGGYTF. The CDR3, as DNA: TGCGCCAGCAGCCAAGATATTAAGGGGGCAGGAGGCTACACCTTC.